The rows below give T cell receptor beta chains drawn from one sample of a study of blood T cell repertoires in COVID-19. Repertoires were generated with immunoSEQ multiplex PCR, while TCRdb's copy carries only in-frame clones and drops some. The data show 280,000 or so clones, 86% seen once. The sample comprised peripheral blood. The source is a woman aged 30 to 39 who had recovered from COVID-19. CDR3s leave out the opening cysteine and the closing phenylalanine or tryptophan. D genes are given only for firm matches. A row's size may be missing; if present it is once, few, many or a size class.

size,V,D,CDR3
.,TRBV10-1,.,ASSEDWLSYEQY
.,TRBV9,.,ASSVESDSYEQY
few,TRBV7-2,.,ASSLAGGGNQPQH
.,TRBV12-3/TRBV12-4,TRBD1,ASRGQARGGYT
.,TRBV5-1,TRBD1,ASSQSTGAGNTIY
.,TRBV3-1/TRBV3-2,.,ASSLMQANTGELF
.,TRBV5-6,.,ASSFSNSPAGYGYT
.,TRBV2,TRBD2,ASSEDPGLADNEQF
.,TRBV5-4,.,ASSLDAIAETQETQY
.,TRBV3-1/TRBV3-2,TRBD1,ASSQVGGSTGELF
.,TRBV19,TRBD2,ASSVAGVNEQF
.,TRBV6-2/TRBV6-3,TRBD2,ASSFSGGVIYEQY
.,TRBV15,.,ATSRDSEVYGYT
.,TRBV3-1/TRBV3-2,TRBD1,ASSRTLQGAQSSYNSPLH
few,TRBV3-1/TRBV3-2,TRBD2,ASSQDLGGNEQF
.,TRBV5-1,.,ASSSPGGNGYT
.,TRBV19,.,ASSVTASYGYT
.,TRBV4-3,.,ASSQAGGADTQY
.,TRBV19,.,ASRPLVGRGDYGYT
.,TRBV5-4,.,ASSPSPNNEQY
.,TRBV18,.,ASSPVAARSGNTIY
.,TRBV2,.,ASRITSRYEQY
.,TRBV11-2,.,ASSLDGVKEETQY
.,TRBV29-1,.,SVGLGQGTLYGYT
.,TRBV7-9,TRBD1,ASSLGYTGDNEQF
.,TRBV2,.,ASRWTVETQY
few,TRBV7-9,.,ASSARRAYEQY
few,TRBV7-9,.,ASSPGGSEYGYT
many,TRBV6-5,TRBD1,ASSRTGGRGYT
.,TRBV18,.,ASSPEQVSYEQY
.,TRBV9,.,ASSVRSRDANTGELF
once,TRBV2,TRBD1,ASSRTGGGNEKLF
.,TRBV6-5,TRBD2,ASSYGTSLYNEQF
.,TRBV7-2,.,ASNLVAGVNEQF
.,TRBV3-1/TRBV3-2,.,ASSQRGSSGNTIY